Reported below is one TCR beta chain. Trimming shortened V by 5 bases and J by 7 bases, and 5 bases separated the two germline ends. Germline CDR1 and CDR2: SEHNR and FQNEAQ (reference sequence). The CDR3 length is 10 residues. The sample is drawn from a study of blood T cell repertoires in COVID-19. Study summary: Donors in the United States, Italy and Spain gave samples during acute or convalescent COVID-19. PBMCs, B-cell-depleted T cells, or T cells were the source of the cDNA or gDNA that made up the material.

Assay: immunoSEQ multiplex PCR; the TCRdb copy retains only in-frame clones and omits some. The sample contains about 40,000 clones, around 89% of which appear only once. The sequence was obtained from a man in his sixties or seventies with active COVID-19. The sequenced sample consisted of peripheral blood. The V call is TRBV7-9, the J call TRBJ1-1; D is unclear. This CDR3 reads CASSQHEAFF. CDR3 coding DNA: TGTGCCAGCAGCCAACATGAAGCTTTCTTT.